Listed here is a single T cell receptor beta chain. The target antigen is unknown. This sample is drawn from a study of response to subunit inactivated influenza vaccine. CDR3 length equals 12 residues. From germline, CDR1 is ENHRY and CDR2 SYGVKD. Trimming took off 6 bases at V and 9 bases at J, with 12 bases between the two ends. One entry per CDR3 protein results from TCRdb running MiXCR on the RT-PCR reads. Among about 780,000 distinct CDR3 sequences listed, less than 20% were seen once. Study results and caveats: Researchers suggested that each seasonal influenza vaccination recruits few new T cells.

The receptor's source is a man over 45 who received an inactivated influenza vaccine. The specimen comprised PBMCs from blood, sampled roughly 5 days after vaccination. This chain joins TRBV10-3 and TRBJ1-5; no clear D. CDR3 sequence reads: CAISPGEGPQHF. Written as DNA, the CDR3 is TGTGCCATCAGCCCCGGGGAAGGGCCCCAGCATTTT.